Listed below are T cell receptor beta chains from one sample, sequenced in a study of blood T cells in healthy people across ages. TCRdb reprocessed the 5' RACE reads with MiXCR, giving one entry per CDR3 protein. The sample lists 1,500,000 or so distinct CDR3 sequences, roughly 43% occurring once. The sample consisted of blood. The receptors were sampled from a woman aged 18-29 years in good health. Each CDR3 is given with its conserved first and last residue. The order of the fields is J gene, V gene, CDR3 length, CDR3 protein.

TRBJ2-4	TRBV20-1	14	CSARADRDHNIQYF
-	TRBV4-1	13	CASSQDLYNEQYF
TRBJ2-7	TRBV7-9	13	CASSPRIRDEQYF
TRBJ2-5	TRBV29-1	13	CSVALPGQETQYF
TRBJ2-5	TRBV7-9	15	CAITPTSGYQETQYF
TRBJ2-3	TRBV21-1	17	CASSKKGSGWERDTQYF
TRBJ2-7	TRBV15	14	CATSSGQGEYEQYF
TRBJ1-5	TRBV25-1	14	CASTRDGQNQPQHF
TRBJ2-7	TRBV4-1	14	CASSQEYVSYEQYF
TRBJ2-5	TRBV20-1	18	CSARGLGGLAGRGNEQYF
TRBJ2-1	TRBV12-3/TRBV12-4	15	CASRKTSGGDNEQFF
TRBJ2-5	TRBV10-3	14	CAISKQGLEETQYF
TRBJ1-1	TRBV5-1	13	CASSMGLNTEAFF
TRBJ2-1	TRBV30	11	CAWTGAHEQFF
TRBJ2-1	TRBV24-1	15	CATSDLRGAANEQFF
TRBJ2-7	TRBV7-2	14	CASSGSGAAYAQYF
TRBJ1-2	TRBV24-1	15	CATSDFRPGGYGYTF
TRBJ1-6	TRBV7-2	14	CASSLRTPNSPLHF
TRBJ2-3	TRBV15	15	CATSLGLAGRDTQYF
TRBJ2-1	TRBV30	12	CAGSLRQNEQFF
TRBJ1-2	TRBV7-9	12	CASTQGHYGYTF
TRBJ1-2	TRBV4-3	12	CASSGDYYGYTF
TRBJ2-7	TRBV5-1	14	CASSLDPLLYEQYF
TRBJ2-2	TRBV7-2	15	CASSFRDSLTGELFF
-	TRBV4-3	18	CASSQDGLLAASYNEQYF
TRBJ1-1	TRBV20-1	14	CSAPRGGMNTEAFF
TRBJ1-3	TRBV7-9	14	CASSRVGSGNTIYF
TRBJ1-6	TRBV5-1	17	CASSLYPGTGDNSPLHF
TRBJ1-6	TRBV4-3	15	CASSQGTGDYSPLHF
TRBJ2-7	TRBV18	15	CASSPPGTGNNEQYF
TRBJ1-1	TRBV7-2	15	CASSQNRGRDTEAFF
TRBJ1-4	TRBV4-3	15	CASSQDFSGNEKLFF
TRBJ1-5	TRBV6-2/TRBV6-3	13	CASSYYGNQPQHF
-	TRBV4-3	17	CASSQDWSGLASYEQYF
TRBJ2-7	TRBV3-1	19	CASSQERHGGQLISYEQYF
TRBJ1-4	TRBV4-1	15	CACSQDLSLNEKLFF
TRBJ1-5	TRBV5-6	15	CASSLGQGVRQPQHF